This is a list of T cell receptor beta chains from one sample in a study of T cell repertoires in cytomegalovirus infection. Via MiXCR, TCRdb re-called the reads, giving one row per CDR3 protein. The sample contains 650,000 to 900,000 distinct CDR3 sequences, roughly 29% of which appear only once. No cognate antigen is known for these TCRs. The sample consisted of cultured CD8+ T cells from PBMCs, taken from culture after CMV antigen stimulation. These receptors all come from a human donor in good health (CMV status not recorded). Some clones in this sample may be carry-over from other donors' samples. The CDR3 runs from the conserved cysteine through the conserved F or W. A D gene is named only where the DNA matches it firmly. Expanded clones are given a class, and other clones once, few, many or no size at all.

few	TRBV7-9	TRBJ1-1	.	TGTGCCAGCAGCTCGGCCGGGGATTCTGAAGCTTTCTTT	CASSSAGDSEAFF
.	TRBV10-3	TRBJ2-6	.	TGTGCCATCAGGATTGGGGCCCTCTCTGGGGCCAACGTCCTGACTTTC	CAIRIGALSGANVLTF
once	TRBV5-6	TRBJ2-7	.	TGTGCCAGCAGCTTGGGATTACAGGCTAGCTCCTACGAGCAGTACTTC	CASSLGLQASSYEQYF
.	TRBV28	TRBJ2-3	.	TGTGCCAGCACTTCTCCGAGGGCGCATACGCAGTATTTT	CASTSPRAHTQYF
many	TRBV7-8	TRBJ2-7	.	TGTGCCAGCAGGCCTCGGGGGGCGTCCTACGAGCAGTACTTC	CASRPRGASYEQYF
.	TRBV12-3/TRBV12-4	TRBJ2-7	TRBD1	TGTGCCAGCACCCCGGACAGGGATAGCTCCTACGAGCAGTACTTC	CASTPDRDSSYEQYF
.	TRBV6-1	TRBJ2-4	.	TGTGCCAGCAGCGCTCAATTCCGAGCCAAAAACATTCAGTACTTC	CASSAQFRAKNIQYF
.	TRBV6-1	TRBJ2-2	TRBD2	TGTGCCAGCGGGACTAGCGGGGGGGCCCCCACCGGGGAGCTGTTTTTT	CASGTSGGAPTGELFF
few	TRBV5-1	TRBJ2-2	.	TGCGCCAGCAGCTTTGAGGGAGCCCCGAACACCGGGGAGCTGTTTTTT	CASSFEGAPNTGELFF
few	TRBV27	TRBJ2-1	.	TGTGCCAGCAGTTGGACAGTCTCCTACAATGAGCAGTTCTTC	CASSWTVSYNEQFF
.	TRBV6-1	TRBJ1-1	TRBD1	TGTGCCAGCAGCCTGCCTCAGGGGGCGCGGGCTTTCTTT	CASSLPQGARAFF
few	TRBV6-2/TRBV6-3	TRBJ2-3	TRBD2	TGTGCCATCGGACTAGCGGGGAACACAGATACGCAGTATTTT	CAIGLAGNTDTQYF
few	TRBV7-3	TRBJ2-1	TRBD1	TGTGCCAGCAGCTCGACAGGGGGCGGAACCTACAATGAGCAGTTCTTC	CASSSTGGGTYNEQFF
few	TRBV24-1	TRBJ1-5	TRBD1	TGTGCCACCTCACAGGGGGCCCGGCAGCCCCAGCATTTT	CATSQGARQPQHF
.	TRBV5-4	TRBJ1-2	TRBD1	TGTGCCAGCAGCTTTTCCCCGTACAGGGACAGGGTCTATGGCTACACCTTC	CASSFSPYRDRVYGYTF
few	TRBV7-8	TRBJ1-2	.	TGTGCCAGCAGCGACAAATACTATGGCTACACCTTC	CASSDKYYGYTF
few	TRBV6-6	TRBJ2-1	.	TGTGCCAGCAGTTACGGGACAAGGGGGGGCAATGAGCAGTTCTTC	CASSYGTRGGNEQFF
.	TRBV19	TRBJ2-1	TRBD2	TGTGCCAGTAGTATCCTAGCGGGGGGCACGAATGAGCAGTTCTTC	CASSILAGGTNEQFF
once	TRBV12-3/TRBV12-4	TRBJ2-7	TRBD2	TGTGCCAGCAGTCCCCCGGATAGCGGGGACCTCGAGCAGTACTTC	CASSPPDSGDLEQYF
many	TRBV4-1	TRBJ1-1	.	TGCGCCAGCAGCCAAACAGGGCCCACTGAAGCTTTCTTT	CASSQTGPTEAFF
.	TRBV15	TRBJ1-5	.	TGTGCCACCATCCAAGGGGGTGGCAATCAGCCCCAGCATTTT	CATIQGGGNQPQHF
.	TRBV7-2	TRBJ2-3	.	TGTGCCAGCAGCTCAGCTGAGACTTTGCGGGTCACAGATACGCAGTATTTT	CASSSAETLRVTDTQYF
.	TRBV27	TRBJ1-4	.	TGTGCCAGCAGTCACCGCCCTAATGAAAAACTGTTTTTT	CASSHRPNEKLFF
.	TRBV4-3	TRBJ1-1	.	TGCGCCAGCAAAGAGGAGGGCTGGAACACTGAAGCTTTCTTT	CASKEEGWNTEAFF
few	TRBV29-1	TRBJ2-3	.	TGCAGCGTCGGACGGGACACAAGCACAGATACGCAGTATTTT	CSVGRDTSTDTQYF
.	TRBV7-6	TRBJ1-1	.	TGTGCCAGCAGCTTCAGGGGCCTAAATGAAGCTTTCTTT	CASSFRGLNEAFF